The 6 T cell receptor beta chains reported below all come from one sample, sequenced in a study of T cell changes during pregnancy in multiple sclerosis. Some clones are missing from TCRdb's copy, which holds only in-frame ones; the method was immunoSEQ multiplex PCR. The sample contains around 35,000 clones, about 91% of which appear only once. This specimen was CD4+ T cells from peripheral blood mononuclear cells, taken after pregnancy. These receptors all come from a female donor with multiple sclerosis, enrolled in a pregnancy study.

This clone was seen only once. V usage is TRBV25-1 and J usage is TRBJ1-1; the D is unclear. The V gene lost 3 bases and the J gene lost 0 bases, with 8 bases spanning the gap. CDR1 and CDR2 (germline): MGHDK, SYGVNS. The CDR3 contains 14 residues. The CDR3, as DNA: TGTGCCAGCAGTGATGGGAGCGTGAACACTGAAGCTTTCTTT. Residues: CASSDGSVNTEAFF.

This clone was detected only once. The V and J genes are TRBV30 and TRBJ2-7, with 7 nucleotides matching TRBD2. Per germline, CDR1 GTSNPN and CDR2 SVGIG (reference sequence). J gave up 0 bases and V 1 base, and 24 bases lay outside the gene matches. The CDR3 covers 21 residues. CDR3 bases: TGTGCCTGGAGTGGACCCGTCGGGCAAGGGTCCCCCGGGACTACCTCCTACGAGCAGTACTTC. This translates into CAWSGPVGQGSPGTTSYEQYF. Full variable domain (rest looked up from reference TRBV30 and TRBJ2-7): SQTIHQWPATLVQPVGSPLSLECTVEGTSNPNLYWYRQAAGRGLQLLFYSVGIGQISSEVPQNLSASRPQDRQFILSSKKLLLSDSGFYLCAWSGPVGQGSPGTTSYEQYFGPGTRLTVT.

This chain connects TRBV10-3 to TRBJ1-1; TRBD1 agrees at 8 bases. This CDR3 has 15 amino acids. J gave up 0 bases and V 8 bases, and 8 bases lay outside the gene matches. Germline V gives CDR1 ENHRY, CDR2 SYGVKD. DNA for the CDR3: TGTGCCATCTCATGGACAGGGACTATGAACACTGAAGCTTTCTTT. The encoded protein is CAISWTGTMNTEAFF.

The chain carries TRBV5-1 and TRBJ2-1, with 9 nucleotides matching TRBD1. The J segment lost 7 bases and the V segment lost 0 bases, leaving 8 bases of the junction unmatched. This CDR3 has 16 residues. Germline CDR1 and CDR2: SGHRS and YFSETQ. The CDR3, as DNA: TGCGCCAGCAGCTTGGGTCGGGACAGGGTTATGAATGAGCAGTTCTTC. It translates to CASSLGRDRVMNEQFF.

This rearrangement joins TRBV5-1 to TRBJ2-7; D not resolved. The V gene's germline CDR1 is SGHRS and CDR2 YFSETQ. V was pared by 4 bases and J by 4 bases, with 9 bases between. CDR3 length equals 12 residues. CDR3 protein: CASSPETYEQYF. DNA for the CDR3: TGCGCCAGCAGCCCGGAGACGTACGAGCAGTACTTC.

Worth noting for this clone: The identical CDR3 is also encoded by other nucleotide sequences in the sample. This chain uses TRBV18 with TRBJ1-4; possible D gene TRBD1, 6 bases. Between the trimmed V and J ends, which lost 3 bases and 5 bases, there was a span of 7 bases. CDR3 size: 13 residues. Per germline, CDR1 KGHSH and CDR2 LQKENI. The CDR3 DNA follows: TGTGCCAGCTCACCGGGGGCGAATGAAAAACTGTTTTTT. Its translation is CASSPGANEKLFF.